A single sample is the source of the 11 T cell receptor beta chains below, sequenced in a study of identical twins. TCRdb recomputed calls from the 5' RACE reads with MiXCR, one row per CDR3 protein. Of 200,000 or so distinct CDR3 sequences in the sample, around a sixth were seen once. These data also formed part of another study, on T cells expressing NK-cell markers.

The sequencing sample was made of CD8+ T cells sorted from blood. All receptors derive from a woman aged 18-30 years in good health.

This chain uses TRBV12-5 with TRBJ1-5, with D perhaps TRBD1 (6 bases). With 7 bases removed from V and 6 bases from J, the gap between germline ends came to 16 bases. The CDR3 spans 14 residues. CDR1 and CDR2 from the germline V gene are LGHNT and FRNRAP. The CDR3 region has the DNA TGTGCTAGTGCTTCTACAGGGTCTCCTCAGCCCCAGCATTTT. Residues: CASASTGSPQPQHF.

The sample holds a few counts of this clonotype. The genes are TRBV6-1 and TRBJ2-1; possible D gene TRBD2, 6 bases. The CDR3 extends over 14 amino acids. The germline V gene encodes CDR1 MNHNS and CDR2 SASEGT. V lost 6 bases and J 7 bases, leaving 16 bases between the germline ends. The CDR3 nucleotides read TGTGCCAGCAGAGGGACTGCGGGGAAGAATGAGCAGTTCTTC. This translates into CASRGTAGKNEQFF.

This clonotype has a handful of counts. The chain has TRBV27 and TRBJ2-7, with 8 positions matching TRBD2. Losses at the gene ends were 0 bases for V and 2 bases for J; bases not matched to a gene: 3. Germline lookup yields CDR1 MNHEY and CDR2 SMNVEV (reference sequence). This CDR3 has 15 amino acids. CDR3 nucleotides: TGTGCCAGCAGTTTATCGCGGGGGGCTACCTACGAGCAGTACTTC. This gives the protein CASSLSRGATYEQYF.

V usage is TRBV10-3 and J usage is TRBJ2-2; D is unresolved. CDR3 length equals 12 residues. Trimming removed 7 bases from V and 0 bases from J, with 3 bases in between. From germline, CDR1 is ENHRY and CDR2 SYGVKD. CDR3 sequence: CAITPNTGELFF. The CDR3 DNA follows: TGTGCCATCACCCCGAACACCGGGGAGCTGTTTTTT.

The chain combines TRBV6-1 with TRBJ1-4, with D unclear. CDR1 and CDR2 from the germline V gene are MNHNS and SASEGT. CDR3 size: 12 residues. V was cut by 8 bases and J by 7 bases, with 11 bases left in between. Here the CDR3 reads CASWANGEKLFF. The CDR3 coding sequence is TGTGCCAGCTGGGCGAACGGTGAAAAACTGTTTTTT.

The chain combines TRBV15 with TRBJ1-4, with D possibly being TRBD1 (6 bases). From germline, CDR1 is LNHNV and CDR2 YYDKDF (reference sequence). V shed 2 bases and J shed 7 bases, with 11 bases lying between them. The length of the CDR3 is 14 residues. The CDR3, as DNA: TGTGCCACCAGCAGACAGGGGTTCGGTGAAAAACTGTTTTTT. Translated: CATSRQGFGEKLFF. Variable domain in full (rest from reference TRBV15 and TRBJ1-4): DAMVIQNPRYQVTQFGKPVTLSCSQTLNHNVMYWYQQKSSQAPKLLFHYYDKDFNNEADTPDNFQSRRPNTSFCFLDIRSPGLGDTAMYLCATSRQGFGEKLFFGSGTQLSVL.

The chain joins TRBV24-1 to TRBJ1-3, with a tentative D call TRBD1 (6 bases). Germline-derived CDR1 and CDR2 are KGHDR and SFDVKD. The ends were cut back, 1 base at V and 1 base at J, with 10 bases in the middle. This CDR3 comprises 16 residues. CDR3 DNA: TGTGCCACCAGTGATTTCGGGGACATTTCTGGAAACACCATATATTTT. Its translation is CATSDFGDISGNTIYF.

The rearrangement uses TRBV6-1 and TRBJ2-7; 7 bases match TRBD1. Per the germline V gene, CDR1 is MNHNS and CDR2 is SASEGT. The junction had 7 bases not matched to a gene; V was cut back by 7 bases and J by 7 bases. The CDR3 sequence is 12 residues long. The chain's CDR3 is CASTPTGREQYF. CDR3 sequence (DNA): TGTGCCAGCACACCGACAGGGCGAGAGCAGTACTTC.

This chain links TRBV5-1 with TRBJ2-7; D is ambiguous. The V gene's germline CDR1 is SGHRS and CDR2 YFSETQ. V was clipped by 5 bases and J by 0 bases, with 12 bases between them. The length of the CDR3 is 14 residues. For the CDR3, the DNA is TGCGCCAGCAGTCCCCCCGGGCTCTCCTACGAGCAGTACTTC. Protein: CASSPPGLSYEQYF.

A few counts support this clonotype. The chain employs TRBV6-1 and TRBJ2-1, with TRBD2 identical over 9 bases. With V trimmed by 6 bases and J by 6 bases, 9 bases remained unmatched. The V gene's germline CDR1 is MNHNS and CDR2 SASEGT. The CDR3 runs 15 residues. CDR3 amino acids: CASRHSLAGSNEQFF. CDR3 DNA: TGTGCCAGCAGGCATAGCCTAGCGGGGTCCAATGAGCAGTTCTTC.

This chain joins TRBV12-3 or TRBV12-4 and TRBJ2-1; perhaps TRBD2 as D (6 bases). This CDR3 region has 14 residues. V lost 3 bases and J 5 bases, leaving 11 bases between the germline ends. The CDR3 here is CASSFLAHDNEQFF. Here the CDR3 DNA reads TGTGCCAGCAGTTTTCTAGCGCACGACAATGAGCAGTTCTTC.